This T cell receptor (beta chain) came from a study of T cells in localized non-small cell lung cancer. General study findings and limits: Uninvolved nearby lung showed the greatest T cell clonality, exceeding that found in tumor.

The data were produced by immunoSEQ multiplex PCR, yet TCRdb's version contains in-frame clones alone and is incomplete. The sample includes some 52,000 clones, about 78% of them seen just once. Deletions cut 7 bases from V and 0 bases from J, with 17 bases between. Per germline, CDR1 SGHDT and CDR2 YYEEEE. CDR3 size: 17 residues. Concerning this clone itself: Its cognate antigen is unknown.

The starting material was PBMCs, obtained before any cancer treatment. The source is a woman aged 35 to 69 with stage II lung adenocarcinoma. The J gene is TRBJ2-6, the V gene TRBV5-6; possibly TRBD1 for D (6 bases). CDR3 residues: CASVRRTASSGANVLTF. CDR3 sequence (DNA): TGTGCCAGCGTCCGGCGGACAGCGAGCTCTGGGGCCAACGTCCTGACTTTC.